This T cell receptor (beta chain) was identified in a study of blood T cell repertoires in COVID-19. Overall study context: In each case, the material was cDNA or gDNA derived from T cells, B-cell-depleted T cells, or PBMCs.

As originally analysed: Cell counts per sample came from amplifying reference gene primers. The assay was immunoSEQ multiplex PCR, and TCRdb's table has in-frame clones only and misses some. Clonal size and the V and J genes are those of that table, whereas D and trimming came from the DNA. This table has 100,000 to 150,000 clones, under 85% appearing once. CDR1 and CDR2 from the germline V gene are LGHDT and YNNKEL (reference sequence). V lost 4 bases and J 4 bases, leaving 14 bases between the germline ends. The CDR3 contains 16 residues. The origin of this receptor is a man aged 55-75 years with acute or convalescent COVID-19. The rearrangement joins TRBV3-1 (or the pseudogene TRBV3-2) to TRBJ1-6; D possibly corresponds to TRBD1 (6 bases). The sample consisted of peripheral blood. CDR3 sequence reads: CASSRTGQRYNSPLHF. The CDR3 DNA sequence: TGTGCCAGCAGCCGAACGGGACAACGGTATAATTCACCCCTCCACTTT.